One T cell receptor beta chain is described in this entry. Its antigen is not identified. Method: immunoSEQ multiplex PCR; TCRdb's copy keeps in-frame clones and lacks some. The table shows 65,000 to 85,000 clones, with approximately 90% occurring only once. This CDR3 is 14 amino acids long. V lost 7 bases, J lost 7 bases, and 17 bases lay in between. The V gene's germline CDR1 is SGHTA and CDR2 FQGTGA. This entry comes from a study of OX40 agonist ivuxolimab in advanced cancers. Overall study context: Dosing consisted of intravenous ivuxolimab at 0.01 to 10 mg/kg every 2 weeks. Dose-escalation patients were diagnosed with hepatocellular carcinoma, melanoma, renal cell cancer or head and neck cancer. Findings and caveats of the study: Nonresponders included some who also had low normalized T-cell clonal expansion.

Prior autoimmune disease or systemic immunosuppression barred patients. The receptor was isolated from an adult with an advanced solid tumor such as melanoma, head and neck, liver or kidney cancer. The sample here was CD4+ or CD8+ T cells sorted from blood, taken in a trial of the OX40 agonist ivuxolimab. The J gene is TRBJ2-1, the V gene TRBV7-3; D is tentatively TRBD1 or TRBD2 (6 bases each). The CDR3 DNA is TGTGCCAGCACCTTGGGGGGCCGCTTTAATGAGCAGTTCTTC. This translates into CASTLGGRFNEQFF. The variable domain in full, with the rest retrieved from reference TRBV7-3 and TRBJ2-1, is GAGVSQTPSNKVTEKGKYVELRCDPISGHTALYWYRQSLGQGPEFLIYFQGTGAADDSGLPNDRFFAVRPEGSVSTLKIQRTERGDSAVYLCASTLGGRFNEQFFGPGTRLTVL.